These T cell receptor beta chains were read from a single sample in a study of T-cell memory formation after mild COVID-19. MiXCR, applied by TCRdb to the 5' RACE reads, yields one record per CDR3 protein. The table records 300,000 or so distinct CDR3 sequences, roughly 15% of them present only once. The sample taken for sequencing was PBMCs or a T cell subset sorted from them (not recorded which). Source of these receptors: a man in his late teens or twenties who had mild COVID-19 (a few samples of this study predate the infection). Cell type and time point are not known. CDR3s include the opening cysteine and the closing phenylalanine or tryptophan. A D gene is named only where the DNA matches it firmly. Expanded clones are given a class, and other clones once, few, many or no size at all.

d_call cdr3_length j_call clone_size v_call cdr3_aa cdr3_nt
NA 13 TRBJ2-1 NA TRBV12-3/TRBV12-4 CASSGGSYNEQFF TGTGCCAGCAGCGGGGGCTCCTACAATGAGCAGTTCTTC
NA 16 TRBJ2-7 few TRBV7-9 CASSLARLVRGDEQYF TGTGCCAGCAGCTTAGCCCGATTAGTCAGGGGGGACGAGCAGTACTTC
NA 16 TRBJ2-2 few TRBV19 CASSIKGIRDTGELFF TGTGCCAGTAGTATTAAGGGTATCCGGGACACCGGGGAGCTGTTTTTT
NA 13 TRBJ2-5 NA TRBV14 CASSPRMRETQYF TGTGCCAGCAGCCCAAGGATGCGGGAGACCCAGTACTTC
NA 13 TRBJ1-2 NA TRBV25-1 CASSEEQFYGYTF TGTGCCAGCAGTGAAGAACAGTTCTATGGCTACACCTTC
NA 13 TRBJ2-7 NA TRBV20-1 CSARTPPLYEQYF TGCAGTGCTAGGACCCCCCCACTCTACGAGCAGTACTTC
NA 13 TRBJ2-7 many TRBV15 CATSRDPVHEQYF TGTGCCACCAGCAGAGATCCGGTGCACGAGCAGTACTTC
NA 10 TRBJ2-3 NA TRBV6-1 CASSESPQYF TGTGCCAGCAGTGAAAGCCCGCAGTATTTT
TRBD2 16 TRBJ2-7 NA TRBV5-1 CASSTGTLAGFYEQYF TGCGCCAGCAGCACCGGGACTTTAGCGGGGTTCTACGAGCAGTACTTC
NA 13 TRBJ2-2 NA TRBV2 CASRADSTGELFF TGTGCCAGCAGGGCGGATAGCACCGGGGAGCTGTTTTTT
NA 18 TRBJ2-7 few TRBV12-3/TRBV12-4 CASSLFGPGRGISGEQYF TGTGCCAGCAGTTTATTTGGTCCGGGCAGGGGAATATCTGGCGAGCAGTACTTC
NA 14 TRBJ1-2 NA TRBV19 CASSPGAGIYGYTF TGTGCCAGTAGTCCGGGGGCGGGGATCTATGGCTACACCTTC
TRBD1 15 TRBJ1-6 once TRBV27 CASSSGPTGQRPIHF TGTGCCAGCAGTTCTGGGCCGACGGGACAGCGTCCCATCCACTTT
NA 16 TRBJ1-3 NA TRBV10-1 CASSELRDPTGNTIYF TGCGCCAGCAGTGAGTTGAGGGATCCTACGGGAAACACCATATATTTT
TRBD1 14 TRBJ1-2 NA TRBV5-1 CASGDLTGNYGYTF TGCGCCAGCGGCGACCTGACAGGGAACTATGGCTACACCTTC
TRBD1 14 TRBJ2-7 few TRBV5-4 CASSWGQGTYEQYF TGTGCCAGCAGCTGGGGACAGGGTACCTACGAGCAGTACTTC
TRBD2 15 TRBJ2-5 few TRBV6-2/TRBV6-3 CASSYDASGAETQYF TGTGCCAGCAGTTACGACGCTAGCGGGGCTGAGACCCAGTACTTC
NA 12 TRBJ1-2 few TRBV7-2 CASSFRGYGYTF TGTGCCAGCAGCTTCCGGGGTTATGGCTACACCTTC
NA 12 TRBJ2-6 NA TRBV19 CASNRGANVLTF TGTGCCAGTAACCGCGGGGCCAACGTCCTGACTTTC
NA 16 TRBJ2-1 NA TRBV5-1 CASSLTSEGVVNEQFF TGCGCCAGCAGCTTGACCAGCGAGGGGGTAGTTAATGAGCAGTTCTTC
TRBD1 14 TRBJ2-3 few TRBV6-6 CASLRGQGPDTQYF TGTGCCAGTCTAAGGGGACAGGGCCCAGATACGCAGTATTTT
NA 12 TRBJ2-5 few TRBV28 CASSRPIETQYF TGTGCCAGCAGTCGCCCCATAGAGACCCAGTACTTC
NA 13 TRBJ2-3 few TRBV12-3/TRBV12-4 CASSLQGSDTQYF TGTGCCAGCAGTTTACAGGGATCAGATACGCAGTATTTT
TRBD2 15 TRBJ2-1 NA TRBV18 CASSPSAGGRNEQFF TGTGCCAGCTCACCCTCAGCGGGGGGGCGTAATGAGCAGTTCTTC
TRBD2 15 TRBJ2-7 few TRBV6-2/TRBV6-3 CASRQTSGLAYEQYF TGTGCCAGCAGACAAACTAGCGGGCTAGCCTACGAGCAGTACTTC
TRBD2 14 TRBJ2-5 many TRBV5-1 CASSLESGEETQYF TGCGCCAGCAGCTTGGAGAGCGGGGAAGAGACCCAGTACTTC
NA 14 TRBJ1-6 NA TRBV7-2 CASSQRTRPSPLHF TGTGCCAGCAGCCAGAGGACCAGGCCTTCACCCCTCCACTTT
NA 14 TRBJ2-5 NA TRBV20-1 CSARSRTHQETQYF TGCAGTGCTAGATCGCGGACACACCAAGAGACCCAGTACTTC
NA 10 TRBJ1-1 few TRBV20-1 CSPVNTEAFF TGCAGCCCAGTGAACACTGAAGCTTTCTTT
NA 11 TRBJ1-2 NA TRBV25-1 CPSTGQYGYTF TGTCCCAGCACTGGACAATATGGCTACACCTTC
NA 15 TRBJ2-4 NA TRBV5-1 CASSLGSPEGNIQYF TGCGCCAGCAGCTTGGGGTCGCCCGAAGGAAACATTCAGTACTTC
NA 14 TRBJ1-5 few TRBV18 CASSPGRGIQPQHF TGTGCCAGCTCACCAGGAAGGGGGATCCAGCCCCAGCATTTT
NA 13 TRBJ1-2 NA TRBV12-3/TRBV12-4 CASSSTDWGGYTF TGTGCCAGCAGTTCCACCGATTGGGGTGGCTACACCTTC
TRBD2 13 TRBJ2-7 few TRBV12-3/TRBV12-4 CASRERGSYEQYF TGTGCCAGCAGAGAGCGGGGCTCCTACGAGCAGTACTTC
NA 14 TRBJ2-2 many TRBV12-3/TRBV12-4 CASRPGQSTGELFF TGTGCCAGCAGGCCGGGACAATCCACCGGGGAGCTGTTTTTT
TRBD1 14 TRBJ2-5 NA TRBV7-9 CASSSDRDGETQYF TGTGCCAGCAGCTCGGACAGGGATGGGGAGACCCAGTACTTC
TRBD1 13 TRBJ1-5 few TRBV29-1 CSVGTGVNQPQHF TGCAGCGTTGGGACAGGGGTTAATCAGCCCCAGCATTTT
NA 12 TRBJ1-4 few TRBV4-1 CASSQVQGTLFF TGCGCCAGCAGCCAAGTCCAAGGGACCCTGTTTTTT
NA 15 TRBJ1-2 many TRBV4-1 CASSPRQGVGYGYTF TGCGCCAGCAGCCCCCGCCAAGGAGTTGGCTATGGCTACACCTTC